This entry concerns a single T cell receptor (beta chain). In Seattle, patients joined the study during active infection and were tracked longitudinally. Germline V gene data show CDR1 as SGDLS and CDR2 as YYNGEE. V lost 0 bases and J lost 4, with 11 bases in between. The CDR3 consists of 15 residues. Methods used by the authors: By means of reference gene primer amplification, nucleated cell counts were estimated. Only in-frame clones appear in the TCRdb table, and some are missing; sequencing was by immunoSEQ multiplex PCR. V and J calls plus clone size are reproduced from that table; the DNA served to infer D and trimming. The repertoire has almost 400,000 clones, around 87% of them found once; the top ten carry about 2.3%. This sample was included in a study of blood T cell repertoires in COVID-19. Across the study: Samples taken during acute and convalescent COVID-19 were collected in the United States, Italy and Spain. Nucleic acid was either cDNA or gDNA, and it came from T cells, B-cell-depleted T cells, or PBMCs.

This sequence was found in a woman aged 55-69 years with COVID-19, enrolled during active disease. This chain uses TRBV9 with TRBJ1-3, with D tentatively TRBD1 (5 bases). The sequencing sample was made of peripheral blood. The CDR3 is CASSVALGVGNTIYF. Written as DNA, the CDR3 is TGTGCCAGCAGCGTAGCTTTAGGGGTCGGAAACACCATATATTTT.